Listed below are T cell receptor beta chains from one sample, sequenced in a study of identical twins. TCRdb reprocessed the 5' RACE reads with MiXCR, giving one entry per CDR3 protein. The sample shows 240,000 or so distinct CDR3 sequences, over 9.5% of them seen only once. The specimen was memory T cells sorted from blood. These receptors were collected from a man over 45 in good health. The CDR3 runs from the conserved cysteine through the conserved F or W. The order of the fields is D gene, J gene, clone size, V gene, CDR3 protein, CDR3 DNA. A D gene is named only where the DNA matches it firmly. Clone size appears in some rows only: once, few, many, or a class for an expanded clone.

. TRBJ2-7 . TRBV5-1 CASSLWASYEQYF TGCGCCAGCAGCTTGTGGGCCTCCTACGAGCAGTACTTC
. TRBJ2-7 . TRBV6-1 CASSPETRIGEQYF TGTGCCAGCAGCCCCGAGACTAGGATAGGCGAGCAGTACTTC
. TRBJ1-1 few TRBV5-4 CASSPGGGPTGNTEAFF TGTGCCAGCAGCCCGGGGGGGGGGCCGACAGGGAACACTGAAGCTTTCTTT
. TRBJ2-7 many TRBV7-2 CASSLQTARAYEQYF TGTGCCAGCAGCTTGCAGACCGCGAGGGCCTACGAGCAGTACTTC
. TRBJ2-5 . TRBV9 CASSAPRTDPEETQYF TGTGCCAGCAGCGCCCCCCGGACAGACCCTGAAGAGACCCAGTACTTC
. TRBJ2-4 once TRBV20-1 CSARDPQADAKNIQYF TGCAGTGCTAGAGATCCTCAAGCGGATGCCAAAAACATTCAGTACTTC
. TRBJ2-7 many TRBV28 CASSLRSRGQFLEQYF TGTGCCAGCAGTTTACGAAGTCGAGGTCAGTTTCTCGAGCAGTACTTC
. TRBJ1-1 few TRBV7-9 CASSLERRGRTEAFF TGTGCCAGCAGCTTAGAGAGGCGGGGAAGGACTGAAGCTTTCTTT
. TRBJ1-3 . TRBV19 CASGDSGNTIYF TGTGCCAGTGGAGACTCTGGAAACACCATATATTTT
. TRBJ2-5 many TRBV19 CASSPRRSQETQYF TGTGCCAGTAGTCCTCGACGGAGCCAAGAGACCCAGTACTTC
TRBD1 TRBJ1-2 many TRBV3-1 CASSRSHTWTGRANYGYTF TGTGCCAGCAGCCGTTCACATACCTGGACAGGGCGAGCGAACTATGGCTACACCTTC
TRBD2 TRBJ2-5 . TRBV7-6 CASSPSTSAVQETQYF TGTGCCAGCAGCCCCTCGACTAGCGCGGTGCAAGAGACCCAGTACTTC
TRBD2 TRBJ2-7 many TRBV4-2 CASSRTSAYEQYF TGTGCCAGCAGCCGGACTAGCGCCTACGAGCAGTACTTC
TRBD2 TRBJ2-3 many TRBV4-3 CASSLGLAGGLDTQYF TGCGCCAGCAGCCTGGGACTAGCGGGAGGATTAGATACGCAGTATTTT
. TRBJ2-2 many TRBV14 CASSQVEGRGFTGELFF TGTGCCAGCAGCCAAGTGGAGGGCAGGGGATTCACCGGGGAGCTGTTTTTT
. TRBJ2-2 few TRBV19 CASSRDGIGELFF TGTGCCAGTTCAAGGGATGGGATCGGGGAGCTGTTTTTT
TRBD2 TRBJ2-1 few TRBV7-8 CASSPKRGPYNEQFF TGTGCCAGCAGCCCGAAGCGGGGACCGTACAATGAGCAGTTCTTC
TRBD2 TRBJ2-3 many TRBV5-1 CASSPTSGPQDTQYF TGCGCCAGCAGCCCGACTAGCGGCCCTCAAGATACGCAGTATTTT
TRBD2 TRBJ2-1 . TRBV9 CASSVVSSGGHNEQFF TGTGCCAGCAGCGTAGTTTCTAGCGGGGGACACAATGAGCAGTTCTTC
TRBD1 TRBJ1-3 many TRBV28 CASSTRTGRSGNTIYF TGTGCCAGCAGTACCCGGACAGGGCGCTCTGGAAACACCATATATTTT
. TRBJ1-1 . TRBV9 CASSVEDEAFF TGTGCCAGCAGCGTAGAGGATGAAGCTTTCTTT
. TRBJ1-3 many TRBV7-2 CASSLGRGSSGNTIYF TGTGCCAGCAGCTTAGGGCGGGGATCCTCTGGAAACACCATATATTTT
. TRBJ1-3 few TRBV7-2 CASSLIDSGNTIYF TGTGCCAGCAGCTTAATAGACTCTGGAAACACCATATATTTT
. TRBJ1-6 . TRBV12-3/TRBV12-4 CASSYSSGRINSPLHF TGTGCCAGCAGTTATAGTTCGGGCAGGATTAATTCACCCCTCCACTTT
. TRBJ2-2 many TRBV19 CASSPVGGTSGELFF TGTGCCAGTAGTCCCGTTGGAGGGACAAGCGGGGAGCTGTTTTTT
. TRBJ2-2 . TRBV5-1 CASSLSGTVNTGELFF TGCGCCAGCAGCTTGTCCGGGACTGTGAACACCGGGGAGCTGTTTTTT
. TRBJ2-7 many TRBV30 CAWSIWTYEQYF TGTGCCTGGAGTATCTGGACCTACGAGCAGTACTTC
. TRBJ2-1 . TRBV2 CASSLNGGYNEQFF TGTGCCAGCAGCCTCAATGGGGGCTACAATGAGCAGTTCTTC
TRBD2 TRBJ2-2 many TRBV5-6 CASSFITSGGILTGELFF TGTGCCAGCAGCTTTATAACTAGCGGGGGAATCCTCACCGGGGAGCTGTTTTTT
TRBD2 TRBJ2-3 . TRBV30 CAWSVGRDAQYF TGTGCCTGGAGTGTGGGGAGGGATGCGCAGTATTTT
. TRBJ2-2 few TRBV6-2/TRBV6-3 CASSLSQGSGELFF TGTGCCAGCAGTTTATCGCAGGGTTCCGGGGAGCTGTTTTTT
. TRBJ1-1 many TRBV5-1 CASSLAVDMNTEAFF TGCGCCAGCAGCTTGGCCGTGGACATGAACACTGAAGCTTTCTTT
TRBD2 TRBJ2-1 . TRBV20-1 CSARVLAGGSSYNEQFF TGCAGTGCTAGAGTACTAGCGGGAGGGAGCTCCTACAATGAGCAGTTCTTC
. TRBJ1-5 . TRBV18 CASSPDNNQPQHF TGTGCCAGCTCACCAGACAACAATCAGCCCCAGCATTTT
TRBD1 TRBJ1-6 many TRBV6-2/TRBV6-3 CASSRPGQGVDSPLHF TGTGCCAGCAGCCGCCCGGGACAGGGGGTAGATTCACCCCTCCACTTT
. TRBJ1-2 few TRBV12-3/TRBV12-4 CASTMTGSVGYGYTF TGTGCCAGCACCATGACAGGTTCGGTGGGCTATGGCTACACCTTC
TRBD1 TRBJ1-6 few TRBV28 CASRARTGVKSMSPLHF TGTGCCAGCAGAGCCCGGACAGGGGTCAAATCTATGTCACCCCTCCACTTT
TRBD1 TRBJ2-7 many TRBV27 CASSLRGAGTGGARAYEQYF TGTGCCAGCAGTTTGAGGGGGGCTGGGACAGGGGGCGCGAGGGCCTACGAGCAGTACTTC
TRBD1 TRBJ1-2 many TRBV6-2/TRBV6-3 CAGAGFGRGIDGYTF TGTGCCGGCGCGGGTTTTGGCAGGGGGATCGATGGCTACACCTTC
. TRBJ1-4 many TRBV4-2 CASSPPTFRGRLSKKLFF TGTGCCAGCAGCCCCCCAACGTTCCGGGGGCGCTTGAGTAAAAAACTGTTTTTT